This T cell receptor (beta chain) was recorded in a study of cytomegalovirus exposure and HLA in healthy donors (dated by TCRdb to the late 2010s). General notes on the study: An earlier analysis of several hundred of the donors reported about 300 Gb of sequence data and 117 million unique TCR beta sequences obtained from about 200 million T cells. Both class I and class II loci were covered by HLA typing, at four-digit resolution. In a later analysis, previously published TCR beta repertoires from 670 or so donors were re-analyzed and high-resolution HLA genotyping was added so that TCR occurrence patterns could be studied. The study was designed to test whether signatures of past pathogen exposure could be identified by cataloging public T cell receptors. Among the approximately 430 genotyped donors, around 81% belonged to the genetic ancestry cluster associated with self-reported Caucasian donors. Typing coverage varied by locus: roughly 629-640 donors for A, B, C, DRB1 and DQB1; 500 to 550 for DQA1; around 570 for DPA1; 400 to 480 for DPB1. Donor age, sex, ethnicity and CMV serostatus were collected together with the repertoire data. An early release that covered 640 HLA-typed donors contained about 300 gigabases of sequencing data and roughly 84 million unique TCR sequences. An earlier analysis of a few hundred of the donors applied high-throughput TCR beta sequencing to assess whether each TCR beta V gene segment acted as functional or pseudogenic. Because of strong linkage in the cohort, 4 to 6 DR-DQ haplotypes were treated as single units for association and clustering. The study combined high-throughput TCR immunosequencing, statistical association of individual TCRs with disease status, and machine learning to predict cytomegalovirus infection status. In a later genetic analysis, genome-wide SNP genotypes for about 55% of the 666 donors were used, and that subset was treated as a discovery cohort. The study used immunosequencing to profile the T cell repertoires of several hundred subjects and linked those repertoires to cytomegalovirus serostatus. Besides the first cohort of roughly 660 subjects, a separate validation cohort made up of 95 to 150 different subjects was used. Rather than using new phenotypic data, the later analysis identified candidate immune exposures from TCR beta sequences and from how often those sequences occurred across donors. All discovery cohort repertoires had been generated on a single sequencing platform. Among roughly 400 genotyped donors of the cohort, an average of around 240,000 unique TCR beta nucleotide sequences was sequenced per donor, of which approximately 19% were non-productive.

In total, 666 healthy bone marrow donors made up the cohort. All cohort members were sampled while nominally healthy, although unrecorded immune exposures were likely present. The donor tested CMV seronegative, placing the donor among the roughly 400 seronegative members of the cohort. A peripheral blood sample was provided by each donor, and peripheral blood mononuclear cells were used for TCR beta sequencing. The Qiagen DNeasy Blood Extraction Kit was used to extract genomic DNA from the blood cell samples. The V and J ends are trimmed by 2 bases and 7 bases, leaving 19 bases between them. From the cysteine through the phenylalanine, the CDR3 covers 16 amino acids. Only CDR3 DNA remains: 48 bases, in frame from the first base. From a lookup of the germline V gene (reference sequence), CDR1 and CDR2 are SGHNT and YYREEE. The full study reports these points: At a false discovery rate of 0.05, a later analysis linked 16,000 or so TCR beta sequences to specific HLA alleles. Compared with the 666-donor mean, donors in an Asian-associated ancestry cluster had fewer N-insertions in productive TCRs, according to a later genetic analysis. Assigning TCR associations to individual alleles was difficult when HLA alleles, especially DR and DQ, strongly co-occurred. In a later analysis, the rate of TCR association differed among HLA loci, with DRB1 alleles having the most associated TCRs and HLA-C alleles having the fewest. The sequencing pipeline was judged likely to have produced a cluster of highly shared sequence variants as a technical artifact. A further reported finding was that TCR beta sequences accurately predicted the HLA-A and HLA-B alleles for most subjects in the first cohort. While some public TCRs were present in many individuals, most TCR sequences turned up only very rarely across donors. A later analysis reported that several top co-occurrence clusters appeared linked to parvovirus B19, influenza, CMV and Epstein-Barr virus. In a later analysis, HLA-associated TCR beta chains showed more clonal expansion and lower generation probabilities than non-associated chains that were equally common. In an earlier analysis of a few hundred of the donors, most TCR beta V segments were observed in productive rearrangements about 90% or about 30% of the time, broadly matching IMGT annotations. Around 16 rarely observed V segments, including chromosome 9 orphons, were excluded from the earlier analysis of approximately 500 of the donors because counts were too low. Sequencing depth was assumed to be roughly uniform across donors in the presence/absence analyses, though that assumption may not hold. In the study, some 180 TCR beta chains were listed as associated with cytomegalovirus. Linkage disequilibrium might explain the correlated functional status among segregating V segments, but an unknown experimental factor could not be ruled out. Because HLA typing was unavailable for some donors at each locus, only the typed subset was used in association tests. In vitro tests confirmed that a few of the cytomegalovirus-associated TCR beta chains recognize cytomegalovirus antigens. Cytomegalovirus status was reported to be diagnosed by the classifier with high specificity and sensitivity in both the original and validation cohorts. In a later genetic analysis, a missense DCLRE1C variant was associated with V-gene and J-gene trimming of TCR beta chains, and the association was replicated in an independent cohort. It was suggested by the authors that the approach could potentially be generalized to other disease states and immunological phenotypes. The only immune exposure information available for the cohort was CMV serostatus. The 87-base-pair reads could not distinguish some IMGT-functional V segments, including TRBV6-2 and TRBV6-3, so those segments were excluded. Most CMV-associated TCR beta chains appeared to be HLA-restricted in a later analysis, and the HLA associations seemed to be driven largely by CMV exposure. In this cohort, only TCR beta chains were sequenced, and detectable features were limited by the absence of alpha or paired-chain data.

The library was obtained by the immunoSEQ multiplex PCR assay. For the multiplex PCR, a mixture combining 60 forward primers for TCR Vbeta segments and 13 reverse primers for TCR Jbeta segments was used. A multiplex PCR assay on genomic DNA amplified the CDR3 region of rearranged TCR beta genes. Amplified TCR beta libraries were sequenced as 87-base-pair reads on the Illumina HiSeq System. In the paper's pipeline: In a later analysis, around 80 million unique TCR beta chains were counted across the approximately 670 repertoires, and approximately 11 million of these chains were shared by at least two donors. Raw reads were error-corrected and collapsed into unique sequences by a nearest-neighbor algorithm in which closely related sequences were merged to remove PCR and sequencing errors. To assign V, D and J gene segments, CDR3 sequences were aligned to IMGT reference sequences. Each retained sequence needed at least a six-nucleotide match to both a V gene segment and a J gene segment. Rearrangements were classified as productive when the CDR3 lacked stop codons and remained in frame with V and J, and all other rearrangements were classified as non-productive. CDR3 was defined by IMGT convention, running from the second conserved V-encoded cysteine to the conserved J-encoded phenylalanine. Sequences without an unambiguous match to a single V gene segment were excluded from the earlier analysis of over 500 of the donors. An earlier analysis of over 450 of the donors classified V segments as functional when productive rearrangements were above 56.7% and as segregating when the standard deviation between donors was above 5%. A statistical classification framework was built for diagnosing cytomegalovirus status from the catalog of TCR beta chain sequences. V and J gene assignment, in a later analysis, came from comparing TCR nucleotide sequences with IMGT/GENE-DB human TR gene sequences. In a later analysis, CDR3 sequences and most-parsimonious VDJ recombination scenarios were assigned using the TCRdist pipeline. A later analysis defined each TCR beta chain by its CDR3 amino acid sequence plus V-gene family, and excluded reads lacking a unique V-gene family. A later analysis removed nearly 600 highly shared, low-generation-probability nucleotide sequences to deal with suspected cross-contamination and a sequencing artifact. In a later analysis, a clonal expansion index for each public chain was calculated from normalized within-repertoire ranks of inferred template counts. Generation probabilities in a later analysis came from a VDJ recombination model fitted to out-of-frame rearrangements, and those results were checked against IGoR. In a later analysis, TCR-TCR, TCR-HLA and TCR-CMV co-occurrence was scored with hypergeometric tests, and a repertoire-size bias correction was applied to TCR pairs. To estimate false discovery rates, a later analysis permuted the HLA or CMV assignments 20 times. In a later analysis, co-occurring TCRs were grouped with DBSCAN, and TCRdist sequence similarity was added when clustering was performed within HLA-allele-positive subsets. Repertoires with fewer than 30,000 or more than 120,000 public chains were left out of co-occurrence clustering, as were about 5 repertoires with anomalous nucleotide sharing. Not all clones reach the TCRdb copy of this immuneACCESS table, which keeps in-frame sequences only. Checked studies attribute under half of the gap to unresolved V genes and leave the rest unexplained. Clonal size and the V and J genes are those of that table, whereas D and trimming came from the DNA. This sample comprises 140,000 to 150,000 clones, roughly 9.8% of them detected only once. The top ten constitute roughly 2% of the sample.

As for this clone: What this receptor recognizes is not known. The record has no base qualities; no much larger clone is one base away.

This clonotype originated in a man aged 50 to 60 in good health and CMV-seronegative. The rearranged segments are TRBV5-4 and TRBJ2-1; TRBD2 could be the D gene, as 6 bases match. Sequencing used PBMCs. CDR3 region: CASSFPRDSLGNEQFF. The DNA sequence follows: TGTGCCAGCAGCTTCCCCCGGGACTCCCTAGGTAATGAGCAGTTCTTC.